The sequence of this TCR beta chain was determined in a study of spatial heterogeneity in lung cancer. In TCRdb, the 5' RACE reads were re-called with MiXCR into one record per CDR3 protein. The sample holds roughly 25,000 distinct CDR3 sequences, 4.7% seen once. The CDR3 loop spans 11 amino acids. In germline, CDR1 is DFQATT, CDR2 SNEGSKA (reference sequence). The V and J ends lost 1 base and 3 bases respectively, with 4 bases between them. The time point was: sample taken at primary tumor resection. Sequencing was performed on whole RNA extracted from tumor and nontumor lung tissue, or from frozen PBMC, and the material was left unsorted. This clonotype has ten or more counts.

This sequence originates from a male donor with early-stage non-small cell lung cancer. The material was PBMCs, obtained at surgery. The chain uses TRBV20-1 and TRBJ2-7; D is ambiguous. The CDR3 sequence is CSARGSYEQYF. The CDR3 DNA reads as TGCAGTGCTAGAGGGAGCTACGAGCAGTACTTC.